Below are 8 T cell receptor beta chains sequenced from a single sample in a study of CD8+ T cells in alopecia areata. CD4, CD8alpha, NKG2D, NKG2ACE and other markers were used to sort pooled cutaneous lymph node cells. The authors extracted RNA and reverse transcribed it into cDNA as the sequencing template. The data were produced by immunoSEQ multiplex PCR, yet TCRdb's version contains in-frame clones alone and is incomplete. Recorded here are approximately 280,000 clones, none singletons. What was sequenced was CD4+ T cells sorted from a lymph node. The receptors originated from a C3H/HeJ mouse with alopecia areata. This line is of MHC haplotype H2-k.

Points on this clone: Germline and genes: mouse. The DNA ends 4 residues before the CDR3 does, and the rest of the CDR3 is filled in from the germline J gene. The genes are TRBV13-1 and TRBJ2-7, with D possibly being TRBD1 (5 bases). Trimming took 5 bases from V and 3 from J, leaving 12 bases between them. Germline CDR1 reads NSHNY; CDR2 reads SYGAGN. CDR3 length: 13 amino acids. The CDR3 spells CASSPGQIYEQYF. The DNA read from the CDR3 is TGTGCCAGCAGCCCAGGACAAATCTAT.

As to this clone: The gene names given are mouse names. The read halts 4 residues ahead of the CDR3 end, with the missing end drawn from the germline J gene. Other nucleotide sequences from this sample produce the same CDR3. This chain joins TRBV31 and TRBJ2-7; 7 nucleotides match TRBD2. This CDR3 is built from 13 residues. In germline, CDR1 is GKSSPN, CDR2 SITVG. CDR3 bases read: TGTGCCTGGAGTCTATCTGGGGGATAT. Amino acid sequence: CAWSLSGGY. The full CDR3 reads CAWSLSGGYEQYF. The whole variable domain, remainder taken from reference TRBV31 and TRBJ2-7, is AQTIHQWPVAEIKAVGSPLSLGCTIKGKSSPNLYWYWQATGGTLQQLFYSITVGQVESVVQLNLSASRPKDDQFILSTEKLLLSHSGFYLCAWSLSGGYEQYFGPGTRLTVL.

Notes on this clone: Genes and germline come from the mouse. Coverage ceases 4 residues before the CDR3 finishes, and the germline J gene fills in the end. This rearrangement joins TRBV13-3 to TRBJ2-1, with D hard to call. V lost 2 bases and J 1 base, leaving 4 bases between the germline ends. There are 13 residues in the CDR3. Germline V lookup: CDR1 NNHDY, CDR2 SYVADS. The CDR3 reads CASSEGNYAEQFF. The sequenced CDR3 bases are TGTGCCAGCAGTGAAGGGAACTATGCT.

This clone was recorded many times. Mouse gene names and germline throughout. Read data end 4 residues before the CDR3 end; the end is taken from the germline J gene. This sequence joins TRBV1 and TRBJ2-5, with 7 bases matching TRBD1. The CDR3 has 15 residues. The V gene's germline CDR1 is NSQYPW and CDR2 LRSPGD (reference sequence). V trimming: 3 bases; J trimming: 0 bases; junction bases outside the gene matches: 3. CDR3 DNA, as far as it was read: TGCACCTGCAGTGCGCAGGGGGATAACCAAGAC. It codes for CTCSAQGDNQD. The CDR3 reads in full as CTCSAQGDNQDTQYF.

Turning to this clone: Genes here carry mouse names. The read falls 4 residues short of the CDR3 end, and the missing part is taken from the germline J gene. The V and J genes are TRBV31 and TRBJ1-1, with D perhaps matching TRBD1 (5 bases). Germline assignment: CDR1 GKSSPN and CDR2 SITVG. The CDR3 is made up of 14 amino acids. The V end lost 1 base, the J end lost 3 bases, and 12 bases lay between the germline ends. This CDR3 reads CAWSPSGGDTEVFF. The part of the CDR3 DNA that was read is TGTGCCTGGAGTCCCTCCGGGGGGGACACA.

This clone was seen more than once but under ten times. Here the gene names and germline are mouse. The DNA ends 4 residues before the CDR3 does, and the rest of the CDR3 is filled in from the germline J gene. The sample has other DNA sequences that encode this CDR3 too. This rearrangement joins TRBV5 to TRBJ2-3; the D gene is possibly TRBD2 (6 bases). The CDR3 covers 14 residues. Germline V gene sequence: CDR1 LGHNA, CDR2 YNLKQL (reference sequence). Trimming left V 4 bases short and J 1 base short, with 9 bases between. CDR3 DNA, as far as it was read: TGTGCCAGCAGCCCGGGGGGACGTGCAGAA. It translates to CASSPGGRAE. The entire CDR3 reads CASSPGGRAETLYF.

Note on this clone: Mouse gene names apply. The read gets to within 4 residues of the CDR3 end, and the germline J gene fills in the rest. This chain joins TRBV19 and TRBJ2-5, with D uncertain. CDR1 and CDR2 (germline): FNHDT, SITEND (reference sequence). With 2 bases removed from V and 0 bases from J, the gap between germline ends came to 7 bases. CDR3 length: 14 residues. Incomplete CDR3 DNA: TGTGCCAGCAGTATGGGGAATAACCAAGAC. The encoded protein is CASSMGNNQD. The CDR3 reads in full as CASSMGNNQDTQYF.

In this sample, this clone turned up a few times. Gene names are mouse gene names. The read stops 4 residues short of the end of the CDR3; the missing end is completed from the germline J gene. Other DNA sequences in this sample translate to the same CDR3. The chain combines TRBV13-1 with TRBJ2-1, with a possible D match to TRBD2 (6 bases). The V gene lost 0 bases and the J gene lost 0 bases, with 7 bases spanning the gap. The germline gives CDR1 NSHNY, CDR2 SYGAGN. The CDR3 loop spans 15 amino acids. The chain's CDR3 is CASSDGGDNYAEQFF. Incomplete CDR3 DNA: TGTGCCAGCAGTGATGGGGGGGATAACTATGCT.